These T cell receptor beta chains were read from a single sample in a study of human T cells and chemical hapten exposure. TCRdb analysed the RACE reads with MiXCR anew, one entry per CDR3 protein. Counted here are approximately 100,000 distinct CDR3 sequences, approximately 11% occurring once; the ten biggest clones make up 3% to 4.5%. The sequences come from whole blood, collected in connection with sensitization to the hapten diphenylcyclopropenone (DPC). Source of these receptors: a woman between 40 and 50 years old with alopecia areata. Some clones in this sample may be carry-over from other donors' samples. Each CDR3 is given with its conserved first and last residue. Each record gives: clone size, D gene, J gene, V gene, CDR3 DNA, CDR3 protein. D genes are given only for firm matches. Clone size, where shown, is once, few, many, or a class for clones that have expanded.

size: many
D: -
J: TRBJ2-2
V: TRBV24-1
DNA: TGTGCCACTCGGGCCGCAGCCGGGGAGCTGTTTTTT
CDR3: CATRAAAGELFF

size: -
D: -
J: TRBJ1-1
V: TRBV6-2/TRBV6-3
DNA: TGTGCCAGCAGACGGGGCTTGAACACTGAAGCTTTCTTT
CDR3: CASRRGLNTEAFF

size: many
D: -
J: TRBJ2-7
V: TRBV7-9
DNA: TGTGCCAGCAGCTTAGTCGGCCGTTACGAGCAGTACTTC
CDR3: CASSLVGRYEQYF

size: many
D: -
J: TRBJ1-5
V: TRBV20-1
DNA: TGCAGTGCTAGGCGGCTAGCAAGGGGATCTGAGGATCAGCCCCAGCATTTT
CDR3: CSARRLARGSEDQPQHF

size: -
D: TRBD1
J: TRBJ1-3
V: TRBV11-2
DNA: TGTGCCAGCAGCCCCACGTACCGATTAGGGGGCGCGGAAGGAAACACCATATATTTT
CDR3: CASSPTYRLGGAEGNTIYF

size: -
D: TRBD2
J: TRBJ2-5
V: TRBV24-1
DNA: TGTGCCACCAGTGATCCCCGGGGGGTAAGAGAGACCCAGTACTTC
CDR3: CATSDPRGVRETQYF

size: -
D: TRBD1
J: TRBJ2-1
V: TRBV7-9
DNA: TGTGCCAGCAGCCGGACAGGGATCTACAATGAGCAGTTCTTC
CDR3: CASSRTGIYNEQFF

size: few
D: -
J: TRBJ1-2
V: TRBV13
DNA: TGTGCCAGCAGCTCCCCCGGGGGCCCAGTTGCCGGGGGCTACACCTTC
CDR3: CASSSPGGPVAGGYTF

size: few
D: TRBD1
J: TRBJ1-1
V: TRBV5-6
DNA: TGTGCCAGCAGCCACGGACAGGACGGATGGAACACTGAAGCTTTCTTT
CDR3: CASSHGQDGWNTEAFF

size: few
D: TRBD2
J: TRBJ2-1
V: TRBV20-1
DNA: TGCAGTGTTAACCCGGGACTAGCGTACAATGAGCAGTTCTTC
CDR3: CSVNPGLAYNEQFF

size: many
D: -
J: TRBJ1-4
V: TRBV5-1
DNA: TGCGCCAGCAGCAAATCCAAGGGGGGACATAATGAAAAACTGTTTTTT
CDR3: CASSKSKGGHNEKLFF

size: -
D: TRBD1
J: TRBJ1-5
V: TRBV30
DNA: TGTGCCTGGGGACGGGACAGGGGGCAGCCCCAGCATTTT
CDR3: CAWGRDRGQPQHF

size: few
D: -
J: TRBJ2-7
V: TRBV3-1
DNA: TGTGCCAGCAGCCAAGGCCTTGTAGGGAAAGGCGAGCAGTACTTC
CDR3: CASSQGLVGKGEQYF

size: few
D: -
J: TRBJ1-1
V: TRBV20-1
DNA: TGCAGTGCTAGACCGGGGGCAGGGACGACTGAAGCTTTCTTT
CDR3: CSARPGAGTTEAFF

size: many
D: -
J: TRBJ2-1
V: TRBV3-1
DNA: TGTGCCAGCAGCCAAGGAACCCGGGACAAACTGAATGAGCAGTTCTTC
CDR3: CASSQGTRDKLNEQFF

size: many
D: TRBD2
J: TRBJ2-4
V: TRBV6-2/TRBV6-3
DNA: TGTGCCAGCAGTTACCTAGCGGGAGTGACGAACATTCAGTACTTC
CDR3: CASSYLAGVTNIQYF

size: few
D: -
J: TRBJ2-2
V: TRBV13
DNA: TGTGCCAGCAGCCCTCTTGGGGACACCGGGGAGCTGTTTTTT
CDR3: CASSPLGDTGELFF

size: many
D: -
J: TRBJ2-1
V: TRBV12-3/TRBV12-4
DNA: TGTGCCAGCAGTCCCTATTTTAGCAGGAATGAGCAGTTCTTC
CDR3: CASSPYFSRNEQFF

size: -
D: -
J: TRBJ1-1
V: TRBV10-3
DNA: TGTGCCATCAGTGAAGGTCTTACCCAGACTGAAGCTTTCTTT
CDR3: CAISEGLTQTEAFF

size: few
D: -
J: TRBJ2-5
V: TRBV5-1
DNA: TGCGCCAGCAGCCTTTTCGGAGCCCACAAAGAGACCCAGTACTTC
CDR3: CASSLFGAHKETQYF

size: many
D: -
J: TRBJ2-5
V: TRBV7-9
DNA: TGTGCCAGCAGCCGAACCGGGACAGGGGTCAGAGAGGTAGCGGGAGTACGAGAGACCCAGTACTTC
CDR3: CASSRTGTGVREVAGVRETQYF

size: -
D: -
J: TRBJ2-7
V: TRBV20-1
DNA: TGCAGTGCTACGACAGCCTACGAGCAGTACTTC
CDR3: CSATTAYEQYF

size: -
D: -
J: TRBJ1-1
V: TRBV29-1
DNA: TGCAGCGTTGAAAGATCCGGGGGCGAAGCTTTCTTT
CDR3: CSVERSGGEAFF

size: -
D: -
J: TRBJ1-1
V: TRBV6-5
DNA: TGTGCCAGCAGCGGCCGGGCCATGAACACTGAAGCTTTCTTT
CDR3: CASSGRAMNTEAFF

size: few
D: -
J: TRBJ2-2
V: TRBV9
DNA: TGTGCCAGCAGCGTAGAGGCAGGGTTCACCGGGGAGCTGTTTTTT
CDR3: CASSVEAGFTGELFF

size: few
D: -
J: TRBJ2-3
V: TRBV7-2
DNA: TGTGCCAGCACCCCGCGGCAGGGGTCACAGTATTTT
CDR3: CASTPRQGSQYF